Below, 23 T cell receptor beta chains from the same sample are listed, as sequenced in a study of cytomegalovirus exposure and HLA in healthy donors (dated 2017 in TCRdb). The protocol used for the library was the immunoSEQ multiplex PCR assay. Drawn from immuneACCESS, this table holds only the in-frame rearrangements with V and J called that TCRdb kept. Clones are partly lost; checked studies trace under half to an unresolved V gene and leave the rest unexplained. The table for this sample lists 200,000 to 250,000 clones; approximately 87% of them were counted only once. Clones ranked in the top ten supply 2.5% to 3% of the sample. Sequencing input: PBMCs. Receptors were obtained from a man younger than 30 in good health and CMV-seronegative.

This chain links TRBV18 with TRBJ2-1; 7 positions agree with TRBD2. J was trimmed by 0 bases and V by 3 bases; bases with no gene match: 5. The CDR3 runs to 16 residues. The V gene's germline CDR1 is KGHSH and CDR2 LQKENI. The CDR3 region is CASSPMGGSSYNEQFF. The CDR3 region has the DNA TGTGCCAGCTCACCGATGGGGGGGAGCTCCTACAATGAGCAGTTCTTC. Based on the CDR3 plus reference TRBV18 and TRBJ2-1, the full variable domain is NAGVMQNPRHLVRRRGQEARLRCSPMKGHSHVYWYRQLPEEGLKFMVYLQKENIIDESGMPKERFSAEFPKEGPSILRIQQVVRGDSAAYFCASSPMGGSSYNEQFFGPGTRLTVL.

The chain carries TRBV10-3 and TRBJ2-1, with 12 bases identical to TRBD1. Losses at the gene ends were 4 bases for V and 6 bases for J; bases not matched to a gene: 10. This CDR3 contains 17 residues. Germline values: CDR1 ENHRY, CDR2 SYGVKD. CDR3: CAISGIQGQGALNEQFF. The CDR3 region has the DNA TGTGCCATCAGTGGTATTCAGGGACAGGGGGCACTCAATGAGCAGTTCTTC.

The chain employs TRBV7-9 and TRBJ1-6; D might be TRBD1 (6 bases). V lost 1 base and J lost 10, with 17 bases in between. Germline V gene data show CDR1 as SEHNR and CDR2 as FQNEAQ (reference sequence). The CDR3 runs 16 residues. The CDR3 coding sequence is TGTGCCAGCAGCTTAGGGTCGAGAAGGGGGTACTCACCCCTCCACTTT. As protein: CASSLGSRRGYSPLHF.

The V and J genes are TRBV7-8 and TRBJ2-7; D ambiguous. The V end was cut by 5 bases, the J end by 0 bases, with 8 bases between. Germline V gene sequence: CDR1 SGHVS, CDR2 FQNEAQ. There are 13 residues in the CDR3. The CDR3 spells CASSVFSSYEQYF. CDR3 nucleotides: TGTGCCAGCAGCGTATTTAGCTCCTACGAGCAGTACTTC.

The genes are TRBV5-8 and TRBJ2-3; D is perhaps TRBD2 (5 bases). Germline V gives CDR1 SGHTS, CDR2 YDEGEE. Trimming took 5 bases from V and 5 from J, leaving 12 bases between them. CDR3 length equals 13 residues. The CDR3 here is CASSRGFEDTQYF. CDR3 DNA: TGTGCCAGCAGTCGGGGTTTTGAAGATACGCAGTATTTT.

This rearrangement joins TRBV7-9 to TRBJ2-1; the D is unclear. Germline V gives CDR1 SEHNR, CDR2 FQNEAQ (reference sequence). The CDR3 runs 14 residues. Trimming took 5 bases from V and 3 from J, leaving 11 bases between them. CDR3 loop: CASSDWKHYNEQFF. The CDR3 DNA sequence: TGTGCCAGCAGCGACTGGAAACACTACAATGAGCAGTTCTTC. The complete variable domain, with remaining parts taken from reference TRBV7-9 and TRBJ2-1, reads DTGVSQNPRHKITKRGQNVTFRCDPISEHNRLYWYRQTLGQGPEFLTYFQNEAQLEKSRLLSDRFSAERPKGSFSTLEIQRTEQGDSAMYLCASSDWKHYNEQFFGPGTRLTVL.

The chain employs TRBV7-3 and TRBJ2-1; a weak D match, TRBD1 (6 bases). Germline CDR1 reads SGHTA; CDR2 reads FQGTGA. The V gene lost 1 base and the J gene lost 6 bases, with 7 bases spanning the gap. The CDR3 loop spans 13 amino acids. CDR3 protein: CASSLIQGNEQFF. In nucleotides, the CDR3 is TGTGCCAGCAGCTTAATACAGGGCAATGAGCAGTTCTTC.

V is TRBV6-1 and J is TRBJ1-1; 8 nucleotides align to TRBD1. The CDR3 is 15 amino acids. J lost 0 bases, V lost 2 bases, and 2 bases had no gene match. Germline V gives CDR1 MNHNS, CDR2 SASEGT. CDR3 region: CASSERTGLNTEAFF. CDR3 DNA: TGTGCCAGCAGTGAAAGGACAGGGCTGAACACTGAAGCTTTCTTT.

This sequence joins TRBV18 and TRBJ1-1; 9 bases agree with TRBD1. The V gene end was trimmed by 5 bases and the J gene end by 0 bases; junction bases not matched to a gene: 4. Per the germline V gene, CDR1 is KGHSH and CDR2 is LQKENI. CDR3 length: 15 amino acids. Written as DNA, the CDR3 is TGTGCCAGCTCAAAGACAGGGGGTCTGAACACTGAAGCTTTCTTT. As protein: CASSKTGGLNTEAFF.

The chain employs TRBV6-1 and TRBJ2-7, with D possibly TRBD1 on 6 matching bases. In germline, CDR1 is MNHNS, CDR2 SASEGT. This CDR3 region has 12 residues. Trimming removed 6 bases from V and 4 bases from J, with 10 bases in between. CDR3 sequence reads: CASSKQGYEQYF. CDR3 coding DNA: TGTGCCAGCAGCAAACAGGGTTACGAGCAGTACTTC.

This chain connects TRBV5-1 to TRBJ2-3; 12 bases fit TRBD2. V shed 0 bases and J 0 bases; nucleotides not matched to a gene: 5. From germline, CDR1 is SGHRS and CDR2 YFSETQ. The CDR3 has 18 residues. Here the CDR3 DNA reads TGCGCCAGCAGCTTGGCCCCTAGCGGGGGGGCTAGCACAGATACGCAGTATTTT. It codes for CASSLAPSGGASTDTQYF.

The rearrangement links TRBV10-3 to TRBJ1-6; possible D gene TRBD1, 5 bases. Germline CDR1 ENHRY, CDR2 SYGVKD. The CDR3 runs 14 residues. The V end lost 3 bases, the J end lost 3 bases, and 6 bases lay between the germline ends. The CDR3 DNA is TGTGCCATCAGTGAAAGGGGCTATAATTCACCCCTCCACTTT. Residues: CAISERGYNSPLHF.

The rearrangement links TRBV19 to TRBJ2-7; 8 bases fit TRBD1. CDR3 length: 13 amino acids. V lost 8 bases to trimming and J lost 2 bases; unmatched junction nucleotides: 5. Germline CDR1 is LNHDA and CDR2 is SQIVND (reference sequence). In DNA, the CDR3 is TGTGCCAGTGGGTACAGGGGGGCCTACGAGCAGTACTTC. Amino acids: CASGYRGAYEQYF. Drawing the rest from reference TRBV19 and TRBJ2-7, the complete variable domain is DGGITQSPKYLFRKEGQNVTLSCEQNLNHDAMYWYRQDPGQGLRLIYYSQIVNDFQKGDIAEGYSVSREKKESFPLTVTSAQKNPTAFYLCASGYRGAYEQYFGPGTRLTVT.

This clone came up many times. CDR3 in amino acids: CSAPYHEQYF. DNA for the CDR3: TGCAGTGCTCCCTACCACGAGCAGTACTTC. This rearrangement joins TRBV20-1 to TRBJ2-7; the D is unclear. The CDR3 sequence is 10 residues long. Per germline, CDR1 DFQATT and CDR2 SNEGSKA (reference sequence). Trimming stripped 5 bases from V and 5 bases from J, with 7 bases between.

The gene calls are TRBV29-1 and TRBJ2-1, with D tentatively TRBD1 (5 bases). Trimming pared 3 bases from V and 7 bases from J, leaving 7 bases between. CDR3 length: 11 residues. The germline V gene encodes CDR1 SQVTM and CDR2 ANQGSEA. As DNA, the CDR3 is TGCAGCGTTGATAAGGGGAATGAGCAGTTCTTC. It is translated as CSVDKGNEQFF.

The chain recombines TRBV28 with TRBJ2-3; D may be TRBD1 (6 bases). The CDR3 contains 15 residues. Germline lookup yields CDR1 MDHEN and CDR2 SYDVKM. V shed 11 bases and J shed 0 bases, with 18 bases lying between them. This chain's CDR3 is CAVQPGQGSTDTQYF. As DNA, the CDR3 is TGTGCCGTTCAACCCGGGCAGGGGAGCACAGATACGCAGTATTTT.

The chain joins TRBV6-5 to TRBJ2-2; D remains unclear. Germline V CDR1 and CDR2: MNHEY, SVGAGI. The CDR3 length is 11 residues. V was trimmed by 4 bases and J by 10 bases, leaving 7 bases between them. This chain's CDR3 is CASSSSEELFF. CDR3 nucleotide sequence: TGTGCCAGCAGTTCGAGCGAGGAGCTGTTTTTT.

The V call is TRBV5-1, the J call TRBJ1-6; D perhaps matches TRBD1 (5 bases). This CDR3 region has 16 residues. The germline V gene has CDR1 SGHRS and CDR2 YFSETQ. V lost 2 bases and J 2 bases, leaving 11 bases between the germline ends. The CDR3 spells CASSFGGSAYNSPLHF. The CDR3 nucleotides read TGCGCCAGCAGCTTCGGGGGGAGTGCCTATAATTCACCCCTCCACTTT.

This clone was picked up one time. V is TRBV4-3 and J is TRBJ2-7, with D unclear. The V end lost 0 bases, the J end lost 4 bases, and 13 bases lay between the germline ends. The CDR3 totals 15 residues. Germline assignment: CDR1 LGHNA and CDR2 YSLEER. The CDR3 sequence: CASSQEETAYYEQYF. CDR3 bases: TGCGCCAGCAGCCAAGAGGAGACTGCCTATTACGAGCAGTACTTC.

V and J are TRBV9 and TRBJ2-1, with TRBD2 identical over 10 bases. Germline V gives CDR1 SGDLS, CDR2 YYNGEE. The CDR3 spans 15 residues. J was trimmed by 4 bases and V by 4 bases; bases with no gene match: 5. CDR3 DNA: TGTGCCAGCAGCATGAGCGGGGGGGAATACAATGAGCAGTTCTTC. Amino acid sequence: CASSMSGGEYNEQFF.

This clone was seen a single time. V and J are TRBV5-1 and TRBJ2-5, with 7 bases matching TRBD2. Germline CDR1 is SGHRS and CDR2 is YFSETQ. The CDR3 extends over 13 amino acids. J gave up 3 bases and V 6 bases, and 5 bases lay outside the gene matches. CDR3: CASNPGREETQYF. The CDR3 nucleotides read TGCGCCAGCAACCCGGGGAGGGAAGAGACCCAGTACTTC.

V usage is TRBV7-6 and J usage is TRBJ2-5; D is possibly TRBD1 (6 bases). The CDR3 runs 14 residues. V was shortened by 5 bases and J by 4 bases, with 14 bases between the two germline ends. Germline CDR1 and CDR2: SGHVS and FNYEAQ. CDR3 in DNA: TGTGCCAGCAGCCACCCCACAGGGTCAGAGACCCAGTACTTC. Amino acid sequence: CASSHPTGSETQYF.

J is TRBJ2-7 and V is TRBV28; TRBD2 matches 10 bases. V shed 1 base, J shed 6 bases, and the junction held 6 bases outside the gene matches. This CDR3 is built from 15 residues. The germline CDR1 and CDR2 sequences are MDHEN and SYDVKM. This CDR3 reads CASSLSLAGVGEQYF. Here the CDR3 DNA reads TGTGCCAGCAGTTTATCTCTAGCGGGAGTGGGCGAGCAGTACTTC.